The 32 T cell receptor beta chains below were found in one sample sequenced in a study of technical replicates of blood from several donors. TCRdb's copy holds only in-frame clones and misses some; the assay was immunoSEQ multiplex PCR. The sample records about 80,000 clones, around 97% being singletons. The sequenced sample consisted of T cells isolated from PBMCs. The origin of the receptors is a human donor in good health.

The chain uses TRBV5-4 and TRBJ1-4, with 7 positions matching TRBD1. CDR3 length: 14 amino acids. In germline, CDR1 is SGHNT, CDR2 YYREEE (reference sequence). Losses at the gene ends were 4 bases for V and 8 bases for J; bases not matched to a gene: 8. CDR3 in amino acids: CASSPTTGEEKLFF. CDR3 DNA: TGTGCCAGCAGCCCGACTACAGGGGAGGAAAAACTGTTTTTT.

The J gene is TRBJ2-7, the V gene TRBV28; D might be TRBD2 (7 bases). Trimming left V 6 bases short and J 3 bases short, with 15 bases between. CDR1 is MDHEN and CDR2 is SYDVKM in the germline V gene. CDR3 length: 14 amino acids. The CDR3 reads CASRSRGAYYEQYF. The CDR3 region has the DNA TGTGCCAGCAGGTCCCGGGGGGCGTACTACGAGCAGTACTTC.

This chain uses TRBV29-1 with TRBJ2-1; 12 nucleotides match TRBD2. The V and J ends lost 7 bases and 7 bases, in that order; junction bases with no gene match: 11. The CDR3 sequence is 15 residues long. Germline CDR1 and CDR2: SQVTM and ANQGSEA. CDR3 DNA: TGCAGCGCCCTACCTAGCGGGAGGGCCGGGAATGAGCAGTTCTTC. Translated: CSALPSGRAGNEQFF.

This chain connects TRBV19 to TRBJ1-3; D unclear. Germline CDR1 LNHDA, CDR2 SQIVND (reference sequence). The length of the CDR3 is 12 residues. V dropped 10 bases and J dropped 4 bases, with 11 bases sitting between them. The CDR3: CATAFGGNTIYF. CDR3 nucleotides: TGTGCCACAGCGTTCGGAGGAAACACCATATATTTT.

The V call is TRBV11-3, the J call TRBJ1-1, with D possibly matching TRBD1 (6 bases). Germline V lookup: CDR1 SGHNT, CDR2 YENEEA. The length of the CDR3 is 17 residues. The V and J ends lost 5 bases and 0 bases respectively, with 19 bases between them. Written as DNA, the CDR3 is TGTGCCAGCAGCGAGAGGCCAGGGGTTGGGATGAACACTGAAGCTTTCTTT. Its translation: CASSERPGVGMNTEAFF.

Points on this clone: The same CDR3 can be traced to other DNA sequences in this sample. This chain uses TRBV27 with TRBJ2-5; possible D gene TRBD1, 5 bases. CDR1 and CDR2 from the germline V gene are MNHEY and SMNVEV (reference sequence). The CDR3 extends over 13 amino acids. V lost 2 bases, J lost 7 bases, and 11 bases lay in between. This chain's CDR3 is CASSLGQGGTQYF. DNA for the CDR3: TGTGCCAGCAGTTTAGGTCAGGGCGGGACCCAGTACTTC.

The chain employs TRBV7-9 and TRBJ2-7; possible D gene TRBD2, 6 bases. Trimming removed 5 bases at V and 2 bases at J, with 19 bases between. The CDR3 consists of 16 residues. Germline V gene lookup returns CDR1 SEHNR and CDR2 FQNEAQ (reference sequence). As DNA, the CDR3 is TGTGCCAGCAGCCCTCGCGGGTGGGACTCGACCTACGAGCAGTACTTC. It specifies CASSPRGWDSTYEQYF.

J is TRBJ1-1 and V is TRBV7-9; D might be TRBD1 (6 bases). Trimming took off 1 base at V and 7 bases at J, with 13 bases between the two ends. The length of the CDR3 is 14 residues. Germline V gene data show CDR1 as SEHNR and CDR2 as FQNEAQ (reference sequence). CDR3 DNA sequence: TGTGCCAGCAGCTTAGTCGCCGAGGGGGTTGAAGCTTTCTTT. Translated, it gives CASSLVAEGVEAFF.

V gene TRBV5-4 combines with J gene TRBJ2-5, with TRBD1 as a possible D gene (6 bases). V was shortened by 0 bases and J by 4 bases, with 13 bases between the two germline ends. CDR3 size: 15 residues. The V gene's germline CDR1 is SGHNT and CDR2 YYREEE (reference sequence). CDR3 protein: CASSLDPRTVETQYF. In nucleotides, the CDR3 is TGTGCCAGCAGCTTGGACCCTAGGACAGTAGAGACCCAGTACTTC.

The rearrangement uses TRBV4-1 and TRBJ1-2; D unclear. The germline V and J ends were trimmed by 5 bases and 5 bases, with 12 bases remaining between them. This CDR3 comprises 13 residues. From germline, CDR1 is MGHRA and CDR2 YSYEKL. CDR3 residues: CASSAPNLYGYTF. The CDR3 nucleotides are TGCGCCAGCAGCGCCCCTAACCTATATGGCTACACCTTC.

The chain carries TRBV4-1 and TRBJ1-4; TRBD1 aligns across 10 bases. Germline-derived CDR1 and CDR2 are MGHRA and YSYEKL. With 8 bases clipped from V and 8 bases from J, the junction kept 14 bases outside the gene matches. This CDR3 is built from 16 residues. In nucleotides, the CDR3 is TGCGCCAGCCGGGACAGGGGCGGGAAGGTTTGGGAAAAACTGTTTTTT. Translation: CASRDRGGKVWEKLFF.

Only a few counts were recorded for this clone. The chain has TRBV29-1 and TRBJ2-3, with 13 bases aligning to TRBD2. J lost 6 bases, V lost 7 bases, and 10 bases had no gene match. The length of the CDR3 is 15 residues. Per the germline V gene, CDR1 is SQVTM and CDR2 is ANQGSEA. The CDR3 nucleotides read TGCAGCGCCCCCGGGACTAGCGGGGCGGGGGATACGCAGTATTTT. This sequence encodes CSAPGTSGAGDTQYF.

This chain links TRBV7-9 with TRBJ1-1, with D hard to call. Trimming removed 3 bases from V and 0 bases from J, with 2 bases in between. The CDR3 runs to 12 residues. CDR1 is SEHNR, CDR2 FQNEAQ, per germline (reference sequence). In nucleotides, the CDR3 is TGTGCCAGCAGCTTCGTGAACACTGAAGCTTTCTTT. It translates to CASSFVNTEAFF.

The rearrangement joins TRBV9 to TRBJ2-4; D remains ambiguous. Germline V lookup: CDR1 SGDLS, CDR2 YYNGEE. CDR3 length: 14 residues. V lost 4 bases to trimming and J lost 8 bases, with 16 bases between them. The CDR3 bases are TGTGCCAGCAGCCAATACGCGTCAATGGACATTCAGTACTTC. Translation gives CASSQYASMDIQYF.

The table lists this clone with a count of one. The gene calls are TRBV7-9 and TRBJ2-7; 13 nucleotides line up with TRBD2. Germline V lookup: CDR1 SEHNR, CDR2 FQNEAQ (reference sequence). The trim removed 5 bases at V and 3 bases at J, leaving 10 bases unmatched. The CDR3 covers 17 residues. DNA of the CDR3: TGTGCCAGCAGCCGGACTAGCGGGAGATCTGGAGTCTACGAGCAGTACTTC. It encodes CASSRTSGRSGVYEQYF.

The chain has TRBV6-1 and TRBJ2-3, with 15 bases aligning to TRBD2. The CDR3 totals 18 residues. The J segment lost 2 bases and the V segment lost 4 bases, leaving 7 bases of the junction unmatched. CDR1 is MNHNS and CDR2 is SASEGT in the germline V gene. The CDR3 DNA is TGTGCCAGCAGTGTTCGGGGACTAGCGGGGGGTTACACAGATACGCAGTATTTT. Residues: CASSVRGLAGGYTDTQYF.

V gene TRBV19 combines with J gene TRBJ1-1; D gene ambiguous. V lost 5 bases and J 2 bases, leaving 15 bases between the germline ends. The CDR3 is 15 amino acids. In germline, CDR1 is LNHDA, CDR2 SQIVND (reference sequence). The CDR3, as DNA: TGTGCCAGTAGTCCCTCGCCCCTGAGTAACACTGAAGCTTTCTTT. Protein: CASSPSPLSNTEAFF.

The chain has TRBV14 and TRBJ2-7; D unclear. V was trimmed by 4 bases and J by 9 bases, leaving 10 bases between them. Germline V CDR1 and CDR2: SGHDN, FVKESK. There are 11 residues in the CDR3. The CDR3 DNA is TGTGCCAGCAGCCGCGGCGCAGTGCAGTACTTC. Translated: CASSRGAVQYF.

This sequence joins TRBV5-1 and TRBJ2-5, with 7 positions matching TRBD1. Germline V lookup: CDR1 SGHRS, CDR2 YFSETQ. The ends lost 4 bases at V and 5 bases at J; junction bases unmatched: 8. The CDR3 is 14 residues long. The CDR3 loop reads CASSKGQAAETQYF. CDR3 sequence (DNA): TGCGCCAGCAGCAAAGGACAGGCTGCGGAGACCCAGTACTTC. Supplemented by reference TRBV5-1 and TRBJ2-5, the full variable domain reads KAGVTQTPRYLIKTRGQQVTLSCSPISGHRSVSWYQQTPGQGLQFLFEYFSETQRNKGNFPGRFSGRQFSNSRSEMNVSTLELGDSALYLCASSKGQAAETQYFGPGTRLLVL.

The count of this clone is one. This chain joins TRBV2 and TRBJ2-7, with TRBD2 matching over 7 bases. The CDR3 extends over 14 amino acids. V lost 3 bases to trimming and J lost 0 bases; unmatched junction nucleotides: 2. CDR1 SNHLY and CDR2 FYNNEI come from the germline V gene. The CDR3 sequence: CASSDWGGSYEQYF. The DNA for the CDR3 is TGTGCCAGCAGTGATTGGGGGGGCTCCTACGAGCAGTACTTC.

The chain joins TRBV18 to TRBJ2-5, with D tentatively TRBD2 (6 bases). Germline CDR1 is KGHSH and CDR2 is LQKENI. The CDR3 has 13 residues. Trimming shortened V by 5 bases and J by 1 base, and 8 bases separated the two germline ends. CDR3 sequence reads: CASSAGLQETQYF. CDR3 in DNA: TGTGCCAGCTCAGCGGGACTCCAAGAGACCCAGTACTTC.

This chain joins TRBV5-6 and TRBJ2-1; maybe TRBD1 (6 bases). CDR3 length: 12 amino acids. CDR1 and CDR2 (germline): SGHDT, YYEEEE. V lost 1 base to trimming and J lost 13 bases, with 12 bases between them. The CDR3 coding sequence is TGTGCCAGCAGCTTGATGCAGGGGAGACAGTTCTTC. As protein: CASSLMQGRQFF.

This chain joins TRBV7-3 and TRBJ1-6; TRBD1 might be the D (5 bases). The CDR3 contains 16 residues. Germline V gives CDR1 SGHTA, CDR2 FQGTGA. Trimming cost V 1 base and J 7 bases, with 14 bases left between them. CDR3 sequence: CASSLNSAGKNSPLHF. Here the CDR3 DNA reads TGTGCCAGCAGCTTAAACTCGGCAGGGAAAAATTCACCCCTCCACTTT.

This sequence joins TRBV5-1 and TRBJ2-5; weak D call: TRBD2 (6 bases). The CDR3 spans 14 residues. The ends were cut back, 4 bases at V and 3 bases at J, with 13 bases in the middle. The V gene's germline CDR1 is SGHRS and CDR2 YFSETQ. The CDR3 region has the DNA TGCGCCAGCAGCGGCGGGACTTCTAAAGAGACCCAGTACTTC. Residues: CASSGGTSKETQYF.

The chain is built from TRBV7-9 and TRBJ1-1; the match to TRBD1 covers 7 bases. Losses at the gene ends were 4 bases for V and 3 bases for J; bases not matched to a gene: 5. CDR1 and CDR2 (germline): SEHNR, FQNEAQ (reference sequence). The CDR3 is made up of 14 amino acids. The chain's CDR3 is CASSSTGAHTEAFF. The DNA of the CDR3 is TGTGCCAGCAGCTCTACAGGGGCTCACACTGAAGCTTTCTTT.

The chain has TRBV11-3 and TRBJ2-7, with D maybe TRBD1 (6 bases). V lost 5 bases to trimming and J lost 1 base, with 18 bases between them. The CDR3 runs 16 residues. Germline V gives CDR1 SGHNT, CDR2 YENEEA. CDR3 in amino acids: CASSTQTGEGSYEQYF. The CDR3 DNA reads TGTGCCAGCAGCACCCAGACAGGCGAGGGTTCCTACGAGCAGTACTTC. Drawing the rest from reference TRBV11-3 and TRBJ2-7, the complete variable domain is EAGVVQSPRYKIIEKKQPVAFWCNPISGHNTLYWYLQNLGQGPELLIRYENEEAVDDSQLPKDRFSAERLKGVDSTLKIQPAELGDSAVYLCASSTQTGEGSYEQYFGPGTRLTVT.

The chain joins TRBV7-8 to TRBJ1-6, with a possible D match to TRBD1 (5 bases). The CDR3 is 16 amino acids. The germline CDR1 and CDR2 sequences are SGHVS and FQNEAQ. V was clipped by 0 bases and J by 6 bases, with 12 bases between them. CDR3 sequence reads: CASSLAIWQGNSPLHF. The CDR3, as DNA: TGTGCCAGCAGCTTAGCTATTTGGCAGGGTAATTCACCCCTCCACTTT.

The gene calls are TRBV1 and TRBJ2-7; the DNA was not compared with TRBD2, the D call given in the table. TRBV1 is deemed a pseudogene. The CDR3 spans 17 residues. The CDR3 DNA is TGCACCAGCAGCCAAGCCCCCCCATGGACTCGCGGCGACGAGCAGTACTTC. It encodes CTSSQAPPWTRGDEQYF.

The chain couples TRBV6-5 to TRBJ1-5, with D unresolved. The CDR3 totals 14 residues. Germline V gene sequence: CDR1 MNHEY, CDR2 SVGAGI. The V gene lost 2 bases and the J gene lost 0 bases, with 5 bases spanning the gap. The CDR3 region has the DNA TGTGCCAGCAGTTACCGGGATAGCAATCAGCCCCAGCATTTT. Protein product: CASSYRDSNQPQHF.

The chain links TRBV11-3 to TRBJ1-1; D gene unclear. The germline V and J ends were trimmed by 0 bases and 3 bases, with 17 bases remaining between them. The CDR3 runs to 17 residues. The germline V gene has CDR1 SGHNT and CDR2 YENEEA. The CDR3 reads CASSLDGGTARHTEAFF. The CDR3 bases are TGTGCCAGCAGCTTAGATGGAGGTACGGCCCGCCACACTGAAGCTTTCTTT.

V usage is TRBV7-9 and J usage is TRBJ2-3, with D hard to call. Germline V lookup: CDR1 SEHNR, CDR2 FQNEAQ (reference sequence). CDR3 length: 13 amino acids. Trimming took off 5 bases at V and 4 bases at J, with 10 bases between the two ends. This CDR3 is CASSPSNADTQYF. The CDR3 region has the DNA TGTGCCAGCAGCCCCTCTAATGCAGATACGCAGTATTTT.

The J gene is TRBJ2-7, the V gene TRBV11-2; 7 positions agree with TRBD2. Germline V gene sequence: CDR1 SGHAT, CDR2 FQNNGV. Unmatched junction bases numbered 7, after V lost 0 bases and J lost 2 bases. The CDR3 has 16 residues. CDR3 coding DNA: TGTGCCAGCAGCTTAGATGGTGCGGGGGTACCCTACGAGCAGTACTTC. Protein: CASSLDGAGVPYEQYF.